This TCR beta chain stems from a study of OX40 agonist ivuxolimab in advanced cancers. Whole-study context: Ivuxolimab, an agonist antibody against OX40 (CD134), was given to patients. Study-wide points: There were, on average, more expanded clones in CD8+ T cells than in CD4+. Dosing at 0.1 to 3.0 mg/kg was accompanied by clonal expansion of CD4+ and CD8+ blood T cells by week 6.

Clones were sequenced by immunoSEQ multiplex PCR, and TCRdb holds only the in-frame ones, with some missing. This sample carries around 58,000 clones, almost 95% of them seen once, and the ten largest clones take 15% to 20%. J lost 6 bases, V lost 3 bases, and 8 bases had no gene match. The CDR3 is 16 residues long. Germline V gene data show CDR1 as SGHTA and CDR2 as FQGNSA. The sample holds one count of this clone. Antigen unknown. V is TRBV7-2 and J is TRBJ2-2; 9 positions match TRBD2. This clonotype was obtained from an adult with an advanced solid tumor such as melanoma, head and neck, liver or kidney cancer. The sample here was CD4+ or CD8+ T cells sorted from blood, taken in a trial of the OX40 agonist ivuxolimab. Here the CDR3 DNA reads TGTGCCAGCAGCTTTGGCGGGAGGGGACCCGCCGGGGAGCTGTTTTTT. The encoded protein is CASSFGGRGPAGELFF.